These 3 T cell receptor beta chains came from one sample sequenced in a study of response to subunit inactivated influenza vaccine (dated by TCRdb to the late 2010s). The receptor library was made with RT-PCR. Reads for this sample came from an Illumina HiSeq 2500. The raw public data were reprocessed by TCRdb itself: fastp quality trimming at Q25, MiXCR clonotype calling, in-frame beta chains only. Rows matching on CDR3 protein sequence are summarized as one entry with the most common DNA and genes. Within this sample are around 750,000 distinct CDR3 sequences, with around 20% of them counted one time only. Roughly 10% of the sample lies in the top ten. Here the sequenced sample was PBMCs from blood, taken 5 to 6 days after vaccination. The origin of the receptors is a man aged 50 to 59 who received an inactivated influenza vaccine. Donor details come from another sample of the same person, matched by shared clones.

This clonotype came up a few times. In nucleotides, the CDR3 is TGTGCCAGCAGGGGCCGGGACAAGCAGGGGCTCTACGAGCAGTACTTC. This sequence encodes CASRGRDKQGLYEQYF. V is TRBV6-1 and J is TRBJ2-7; TRBD1 is a possible D gene (6 bases). The CDR3 totals 16 residues. Trimming shortened V by 6 bases and J by 3 bases, and 21 bases separated the two germline ends. Germline CDR1 and CDR2: MNHNS and SASEGT.

This chain joins TRBV5-1 and TRBJ1-5, with D possibly matching TRBD1 (6 bases). From germline, CDR1 is SGHRS and CDR2 YFSETQ. V lost 4 bases and J lost 2, with 10 bases in between. The length of the CDR3 is 14 residues. The CDR3 bases are TGCGCCAGCAGCCCTTGGACAGGCAATCAGCCCCAGCATTTT. Its translation: CASSPWTGNQPQHF.

This clonotype was picked up many times. The rearrangement links TRBV6-2 or TRBV6-3 to TRBJ2-2; the match to TRBD2 covers 9 bases. This CDR3 comprises 17 residues. The germline V gene has CDR1 MNHEY and CDR2 SVGEGT. After removal of 2 bases from V and 3 bases from J, the junction contained 7 bases not matched to a gene. This chain's CDR3 is CASSYTLAGDHTGELFF. CDR3 coding DNA: TGTGCCAGCAGTTACACCTTAGCGGGAGACCACACCGGGGAGCTGTTTTTT.